This T cell receptor beta chain is from a study of PD-1 blockade in classical Hodgkin lymphoma. Data came from immunoSEQ multiplex PCR; TCRdb stores just in-frame clones and leaves some out. Among tens of thousands of clones listed, roughly 90% were seen once. The J segment lost 3 bases and the V segment lost 5 bases, leaving 6 bases of the junction unmatched. This CDR3 has 15 residues. Germline loops: CDR1 SEHNR, CDR2 FQNEAQ (reference sequence). The time point: newly diagnosed, previously untreated cHL patient sample. From thawed PBMCs, CD4+ T cells were purified using magnetic negative selection. The specimen sequenced was CD4+ T cells from blood. The V and J genes are TRBV7-9 and TRBJ2-1, with 8 bases identical to TRBD2. The sequence was obtained from a human donor with classical Hodgkin lymphoma. CDR3 loop: CASSPPGTSYNEQFF. The CDR3 nucleotides are TGTGCCAGCAGCCCGCCCGGGACTAGCTACAATGAGCAGTTCTTC.